This T cell receptor beta chain came from a study of blood T cell repertoires in COVID-19. As for the study in general: Collection of acute and convalescent COVID-19 samples took place in the United States, Italy and Spain.

V was pared by 3 bases and J by 0 bases, with 18 bases between. Germline CDR1 and CDR2: SGDLS and YYNGEE. CDR3 length equals 17 residues. Seattle's enrolled individuals joined amid active infection and were then monitored longitudinally. Authors' processing steps: Reference gene primer amplification yielded estimated nucleated cell counts. Here immunoSEQ multiplex PCR was the method, and the copy in TCRdb shows in-frame clones only, minus some. V, J and clone size are taken as reported in that table, and D and trimming were inferred from the DNA itself. The sample records tens of thousands of clones, about nine tenths being singletons.

Sequencing was carried out using peripheral blood. The receptor's source is a man in his fifties or sixties with COVID-19, enrolled during active disease. The chain has TRBV9 and TRBJ1-1; a weak D match, TRBD1 (5 bases). The CDR3 sequence is CASSEKRGGDMNTEAFF. The CDR3 bases are TGTGCCAGCAGCGAGAAGCGCGGGGGTGACATGAACACTGAAGCTTTCTTT.